This TCR beta chain was retrieved from a study of cytomegalovirus exposure and HLA in healthy donors. As for this clone: Its cognate antigen is unknown.

General observations from the study: The classifier, whose performance was assessed in both the original and validation cohorts, reportedly diagnosed cytomegalovirus status with high specificity and sensitivity. Association of approximately 16,000 TCR beta sequences with HLA alleles was found at 0.05 false discovery rate in a later analysis. An assumption of roughly uniform sequencing depth across donors underlay the presence/absence analyses.

PCR employed 60 Vbeta and 13 Jbeta primers. Authors' data handling: The authors later counted about 80 million unique TCR beta chains, 9.5 million to 13 million of them shared. Data came from immunoSEQ multiplex PCR; TCRdb stores just in-frame clones and leaves some out. V, J and clone size reflect that table, while D and trimming were determined from the DNA. The profile shows some 200,000 clones, approximately 80% of them singletons. From germline, CDR1 is SEHNR and CDR2 FQNEAQ (reference sequence). The V and J ends lost 1 base and 0 bases respectively, with 10 bases between them. This CDR3 is 16 amino acids long.

The sequence was obtained from a girl aged 10 to 17 in good health and CMV-seronegative. Sequenced material: PBMCs. This chain uses TRBV7-9 with TRBJ1-3, with D uncertain. The chain's CDR3 is CASSLERRRSGNTIYF. The CDR3 DNA follows: TGTGCCAGCAGCTTAGAGAGGAGACGCTCTGGAAACACCATATATTTT.